This TCR beta chain was recovered during a study of blood T cell repertoires in COVID-19. Across the study: COVID-19 samples, acute and convalescent, were from the United States, Italy and Spain.

Trimming stripped 5 bases from V and 3 bases from J, with 13 bases between. The germline V gene encodes CDR1 SQVTM and CDR2 ANQGSEA. There are 14 residues in the CDR3. Measured with immunoSEQ multiplex PCR; TCRdb has only the in-frame clones, and not every one. The sample lists approximately 200,000 clones, about 76% occurring once. This chain joins TRBV29-1 and TRBJ2-2; D not resolved. The sequencing sample was made of peripheral blood. The sequence came from a woman in her thirties or forties with COVID-19, enrolled during active disease. In nucleotides, the CDR3 is TGCAGCGTTCGCGTTCTTGGAGACACCGGGGAGCTGTTTTTT. As protein: CSVRVLGDTGELFF.